This T cell receptor beta chain was sequenced for a study of shared clonotypes between healthy human individuals. Study in general: The cohort had a couple of women and three men, ages 18 to 49.

Healthy HIV-negative adults without recent acute infections or vaccinations served as donors. The donors were all Caucasian adults (living in Nashville, Tennessee). This clone occurred once. Given the absence of the conserved phenylalanine or tryptophan at the CDR3 end, a read error is likely. Sequenced by immunoSEQ multiplex PCR; TCRdb stores in-frame clones only, minus some. The sample records some 1 million clones, around 76% being singletons. This clonotype originated in a man aged 18 to 29 in good health. The sequencing input was memory CD4+ T cells sorted from blood. Subset specified: CD45RA-negative fraction.

For the CDR3, the DNA is TGTGCCAGCAGCCGCTACCCGGGGACAGGGTATAGCAATCAGCCCCAGCATCTT. Translating gives CASSRYPGTGYSNQPQHL. The chain carries TRBV27 and TRBJ1-5; 9 positions agree with TRBD1. With 6 bases clipped from V and 0 bases from J, the junction kept 12 bases outside the gene matches. Germline V lookup: CDR1 MNHEY, CDR2 SMNVEV (reference sequence). There are 18 residues in the CDR3.